The clone carrying this TCR beta chain was seen at least ten times. Its antigen is undetermined. One entry per CDR3 protein, called by TCRdb with MiXCR from the PCR reads. The sample includes under 800,000 distinct CDR3 sequences, 25% of them seen just once. Libraries of naive CD8 cells were prepared from approximately 20,000 to 980,000 sorted cells using 10%, 30% or 50% RNA. Using a CD8+CD4-CCR7+CD45RA+ phenotype, naive CD8 T cells were sorted. This sample is drawn from a study of molecular identifiers for immune sequencing clone quantification. The study, taken as a whole, reports: Effector cells kept over 98% of their molecules in clones above 20 RNA copies, while naive cells kept under 1% there. Highly expanded clone sizes could be underestimated by identical TCR molecules that share a barcode.

This sequence was found in a human donor in good health. Some libraries in this study had Jurkat cell RNA spiked in. Sequenced material: naive CD8+ T cells from blood, with Jurkat cell RNA spiked in. Subset denoted: FACS-sorted CD8+CD4-CCR7+CD45RA+ naive T cells.

CDR3 bases: TGTGCCAGCAGCCATCCCTCGACTAGATTCTACGAGCAGTACTTC. Protein: CASSHPSTRFYEQYF. This rearrangement joins TRBV4-2 to TRBJ2-7, with a tentative D call TRBD2 (6 bases). V was trimmed by 3 bases and J by 3 bases, leaving 15 bases between them. Germline V CDR1 and CDR2: LGHNA, YNFKEQ. CDR3 length: 15 amino acids.